These T cell receptor beta chains were read from a single sample in a study of blood T cell repertoires in COVID-19. The data were produced by immunoSEQ multiplex PCR, yet TCRdb's version contains in-frame clones alone and is incomplete. The sample yields 340,000 or so clones, more than 70% seen once. The sequenced material came from peripheral blood. The receptors originated from a man in his thirties or forties with active or convalescent COVID-19. Both conserved end residues are part of each CDR3. Fields, in order: V gene, J gene, D gene, CDR3 protein. D genes are given only for firm matches.

TRBV10-3	TRBJ1-1	NA	CAISEEHSAFF
TRBV30	TRBJ2-7	TRBD2	CAWTRGLAGGEQYF
TRBV12-3/TRBV12-4	TRBJ2-7	NA	CASSLGPREQYF
TRBV18	TRBJ2-7	NA	CASSPPFPTGEQYF
TRBV19	TRBJ2-5	TRBD1	CASSIRDRVAETQYF
TRBV20-1	TRBJ2-5	NA	CSASLGVGSSETQYF
TRBV4-2	TRBJ1-1	NA	CASSQDPGQNTEAFF
TRBV4-2	TRBJ2-3	TRBD2	CASSQEGETSGGADTQYF
TRBV3-1/TRBV3-2	TRBJ2-2	NA	CASSPRRRAENTGELFF
TRBV19	TRBJ1-6	NA	CASHQGRSSPLHF
TRBV2	TRBJ1-5	NA	CASSDPPGQLNSNQPQHF
TRBV7-2	TRBJ2-7	NA	CASSPSSYEQYF
TRBV10-3	TRBJ2-1	TRBD2	CAISERVASGKDEQFF
TRBV30	TRBJ1-1	TRBD1	CAWSVGTGRLTEAFF
TRBV7-8	TRBJ1-2	NA	CASSLGGLDGYTF
TRBV13	TRBJ2-3	TRBD2	CASSSKIAGLTDTQYF
TRBV7-9	TRBJ2-3	TRBD2	CASSPDLAGGSTDTQYF
TRBV4-1	TRBJ1-5	NA	CASSQGGLFNQPQHF
TRBV3-1/TRBV3-2	TRBJ2-1	NA	CASSQDSTGSDEQFF
TRBV11-2	TRBJ1-2	NA	CASRLLGSYYGYTF
TRBV30	TRBJ2-3	TRBD1	CAWDQGGTDTQYF
TRBV28	TRBJ2-5	NA	CASSLQGDETQYF
TRBV3-1/TRBV3-2	TRBJ2-1	TRBD1	CASSQEGTGVDEQFF
TRBV6-5	TRBJ1-4	NA	CASSSPGINEKLFF
TRBV5-1	TRBJ2-5	NA	CASSLGDSSGETQYF
TRBV24-1	TRBJ1-4	NA	CATSDSVNQDARKLFF
TRBV29-1	TRBJ2-7	NA	CSVFSGESTQRQYF
TRBV4-2	TRBJ2-3	TRBD2	CASSQDLAGGPTDTQYF
TRBV4-3	TRBJ2-1	TRBD1	CASSQEDRGSYNEQFF
TRBV4-1	TRBJ1-5	NA	CASSQEGHQIPNQPQHF
TRBV30	TRBJ2-7	NA	CAWSVVREQYF
TRBV9	TRBJ1-6	NA	CASSYSKRDSPLHF
TRBV9	TRBJ2-2	TRBD2	CASGGGEHTGELFF
TRBV4-3	TRBJ2-4	NA	CASSQDEGLAKNIQYF
TRBV24-1	TRBJ2-3	NA	CATSDLRSRGTDTQYF
TRBV3-1/TRBV3-2	TRBJ1-2	TRBD1	CASSQCRDSCWDYGYTF
TRBV4-2	TRBJ2-7	TRBD2	CASSPGGLYEQYF
TRBV4-1	TRBJ1-2	NA	CASSQLVAVNYGYTF
TRBV5-1	TRBJ2-1	NA	CASSLGEVEFF
TRBV11-3	TRBJ2-3	TRBD1	CASSHGTATDTQYF
TRBV7-2	TRBJ2-5	TRBD2	CASRGRGTQETQYF
TRBV27	TRBJ1-5	NA	CAITGQRNQPQHF
TRBV5-1	TRBJ2-7	NA	CASSPGSNVEQYF
TRBV15	TRBJ2-1	NA	CATSRDARRDNNEQFF
TRBV12-5	TRBJ2-1	NA	CASGPRTRLVNEQFF
TRBV19	TRBJ1-5	NA	CASRPHAPGQPQHF
TRBV18	TRBJ1-2	TRBD1	CASSPGQGNGYTF
TRBV29-1	TRBJ1-2	TRBD1	CSVRGQGNRNYGYTF
TRBV3-1/TRBV3-2	TRBJ2-4	NA	CARFYSGDQYF
TRBV5-5	TRBJ1-4	NA	CASSFAGGDEKLFF
TRBV11-3	TRBJ2-5	NA	CASSSRRVGVQETQYF
TRBV5-6	TRBJ1-1	NA	CASSYKALTEAFF
TRBV2	TRBJ1-5	TRBD1	CASRGTGASNQPQHF